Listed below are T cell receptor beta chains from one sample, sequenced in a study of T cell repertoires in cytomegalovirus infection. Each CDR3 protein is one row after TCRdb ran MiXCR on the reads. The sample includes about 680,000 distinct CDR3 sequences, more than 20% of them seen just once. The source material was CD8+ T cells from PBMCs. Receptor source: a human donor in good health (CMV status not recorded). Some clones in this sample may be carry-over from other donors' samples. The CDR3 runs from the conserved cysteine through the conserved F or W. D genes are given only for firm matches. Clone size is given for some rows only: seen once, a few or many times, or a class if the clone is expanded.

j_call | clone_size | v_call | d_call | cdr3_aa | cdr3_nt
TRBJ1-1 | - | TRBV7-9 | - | CASSLVGRPLEAFF | TGTGCCAGCAGCTTAGTCGGGCGGCCACTTGAAGCTTTCTTT
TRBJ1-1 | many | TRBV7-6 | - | CASSLEAGAETEAFF | TGTGCCAGCAGCTTAGAAGCAGGGGCTGAGACTGAAGCTTTCTTT
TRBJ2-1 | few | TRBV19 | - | CASSDFGTADNEQFF | TGTGCCAGTAGCGACTTCGGGACGGCTGACAATGAGCAGTTCTTC
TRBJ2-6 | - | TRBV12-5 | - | CASKIAGANVLTF | TGTGCTAGTAAAATCGCTGGGGCCAACGTCCTGACTTTC
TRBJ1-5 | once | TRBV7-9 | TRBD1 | CASSGTGTGVNQPQHF | TGTGCCAGCAGCGGAACCGGGACAGGGGTCAATCAGCCCCAGCATTTT
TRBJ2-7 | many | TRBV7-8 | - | CASSFGRFTYEQYF | TGTGCCAGCAGCTTTGGACGGTTCACCTACGAGCAGTACTTC
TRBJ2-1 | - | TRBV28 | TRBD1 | CASSVTPETGYLFNEQFF | TGTGCCAGCAGTGTAACTCCTGAGACAGGGTATCTGTTCAATGAGCAGTTCTTC
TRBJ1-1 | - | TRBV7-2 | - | CASSWGGGYQMNTEAFF | TGTGCCAGCAGCTGGGGGGGGGGGTACCAAATGAACACTGAAGCTTTCTTT
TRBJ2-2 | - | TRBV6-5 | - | CASSYDGVGTGELFF | TGTGCCAGCAGTTACGATGGGGTGGGGACCGGGGAGCTGTTTTTT
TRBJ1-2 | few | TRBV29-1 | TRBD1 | CSVEDRGQGARYGYTF | TGCAGCGTTGAAGATAGGGGACAGGGGGCACGATATGGCTACACCTTC
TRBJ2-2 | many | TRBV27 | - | CASRWTQNTGELFF | TGTGCCAGCAGGTGGACACAGAACACCGGGGAGCTGTTTTTT
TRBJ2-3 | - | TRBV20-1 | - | CSAREDRNTDTQYF | TGCAGTGCTAGAGAAGACAGAAATACAGATACGCAGTATTTT
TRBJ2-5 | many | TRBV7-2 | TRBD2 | CASSGLVAGPQETQYF | TGTGCCAGCAGCGGGTTGGTAGCGGGGCCCCAAGAGACCCAGTACTTC
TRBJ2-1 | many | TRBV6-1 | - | CASRQGAQFF | TGTGCCAGCAGACAGGGAGCCCAGTTCTTC
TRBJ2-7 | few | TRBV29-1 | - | CSVEGGRYEQYF | TGCAGCGTTGAAGGGGGGCGCTACGAGCAGTACTTC
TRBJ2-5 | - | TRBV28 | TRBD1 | CASRERQGAFGWETQYF | TGTGCCAGCAGAGAGAGACAGGGGGCTTTCGGTTGGGAGACCCAGTACTTC
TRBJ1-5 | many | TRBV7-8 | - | CASSLRAGDQPQHF | TGTGCCAGCAGCTTAAGGGCAGGGGATCAGCCCCAGCATTTT
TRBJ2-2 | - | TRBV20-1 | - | CSAREWAGRNTGELFF | TGCAGTGCTAGAGAATGGGCGGGGCGGAACACCGGGGAGCTGTTTTTT
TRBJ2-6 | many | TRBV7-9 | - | CASSPSVGANVLTF | TGTGCCAGCAGCCCGAGTGTTGGGGCCAACGTCCTGACTTTC
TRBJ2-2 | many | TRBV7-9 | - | CASTTIRDGILSTGELFF | TGTGCCAGCACCACTATAAGGGACGGCATACTAAGCACCGGGGAGCTGTTTTTT
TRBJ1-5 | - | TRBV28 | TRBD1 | CASPPPGTGLSNQPQHF | TGTGCCAGCCCCCCCCCCGGGACAGGGCTTTCCAATCAGCCCCAGCATTTT
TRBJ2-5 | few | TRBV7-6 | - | CASTSGPAEETQYF | -
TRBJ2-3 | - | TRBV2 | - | CANILTPDPDTQYF | TGTGCCAACATTTTGACCCCGGATCCAGATACGCAGTATTTT
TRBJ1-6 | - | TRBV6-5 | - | CASSYDAGNSPLHF | TGTGCCAGCAGTTACGATGCAGGGAATTCACCCCTCCACTTT
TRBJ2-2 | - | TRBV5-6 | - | CASSMGRPTGELLF | TGTGCCAGCAGCATGGGACGGCCCACCGGGGAGCTGCTTTTT
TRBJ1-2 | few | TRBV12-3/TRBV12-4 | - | CASSPGRATYGYTF | TGTGCCAGCAGTCCTGGCAGGGCGACCTATGGCTACACCTTC
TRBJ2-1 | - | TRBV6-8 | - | CASSYAVGNEQFF | TGTGCCAGCAGTTATGCGGTCGGGAATGAGCAGTTCTTC
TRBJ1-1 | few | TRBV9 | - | CASSATSGMNTEAFF | TGTGCCAGCAGCGCCACGTCAGGAATGAACACTGAAGCTTTCTTT
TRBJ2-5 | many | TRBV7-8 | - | CWSGVGETQYF | TGTTGGTCCGGGGTAGGAGAGACCCAGTACTTC
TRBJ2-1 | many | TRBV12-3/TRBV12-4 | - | CASSFSDVGDEQFF | TGTGCCAGCAGTTTCTCGGACGTCGGAGATGAGCAGTTCTTC
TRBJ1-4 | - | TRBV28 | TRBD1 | CASSIQGVVEKLFF | TGTGCCAGCAGTATACAGGGGGTCGTCGAAAAACTGTTTTTT
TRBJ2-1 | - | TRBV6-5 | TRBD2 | CASSYFPSGGPGNEQFF | TGTGCCAGCAGTTACTTCCCTAGCGGGGGGCCAGGGAATGAGCAGTTCTTC
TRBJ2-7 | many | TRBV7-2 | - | CASSYRTPPIYEQYF | TGTGCCAGCAGCTACCGAACCCCCCCGATCTACGAGCAGTACTTC
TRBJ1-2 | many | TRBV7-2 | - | CASSRRSRGANYGYTF | TGTGCCAGCAGCCGACGGTCGAGGGGGGCTAACTATGGCTACACCTTC
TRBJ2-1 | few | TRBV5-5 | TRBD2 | CASSLASGSYNEQFF | TGTGCCAGCAGCTTAGCTAGCGGCTCCTACAATGAGCAGTTCTTC
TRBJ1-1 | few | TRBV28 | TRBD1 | CASSSLGQFVLYTEAFF | TGTGCCAGCAGTTCTTTGGGACAGTTTGTTCTATACACTGAAGCTTTCTTT
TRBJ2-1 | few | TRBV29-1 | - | CSVEAGNVPSYNEQFF | TGCAGCGTTGAAGCAGGGAATGTTCCTTCCTACAATGAGCAGTTCTTC
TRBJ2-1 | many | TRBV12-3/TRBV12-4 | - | CASSPGPINEQFF | TGTGCCAGCAGCCCAGGCCCTATTAATGAGCAGTTCTTC
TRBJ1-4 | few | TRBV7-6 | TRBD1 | CASSFTGEDDEKLFF | TGTGCCAGCAGCTTCACAGGGGAAGACGATGAAAAACTGTTTTTT
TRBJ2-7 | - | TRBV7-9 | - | CASSPDRPNHEQYF | TGTGCCAGCAGCCCTGACAGGCCAAACCACGAGCAGTACTTC
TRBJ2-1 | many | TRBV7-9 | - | CASSLAGVNEQFF | TGTGCCAGCAGCTTAGCTGGCGTGAATGAGCAGTTCTTC
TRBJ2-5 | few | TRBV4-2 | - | CASSQDRAGIETQYF | TGTGCCAGCAGCCAAGATAGGGCGGGCATAGAGACCCAGTACTTC
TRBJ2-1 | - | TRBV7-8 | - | CVSSLAGFSYNEQFF | TGTGTCAGCAGCTTAGCAGGGTTCTCCTACAATGAGCAGTTCTTC
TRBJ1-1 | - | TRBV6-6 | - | CASSLRPTGALNTEAFF | TGTGCCAGCAGTTTACGTCCGACGGGGGCTTTGAACACTGAAGCTTTCTTT
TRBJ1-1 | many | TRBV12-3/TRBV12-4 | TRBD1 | CASRYVMGQRALNTEAFF | TGTGCCAGCAGGTACGTAATGGGACAGCGAGCCTTGAACACTGAAGCTTTCTTT
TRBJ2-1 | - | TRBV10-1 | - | CASSPGTYTYNEQFF | TGCGCCAGCAGCCCCGGGACGTATACCTACAATGAGCAGTTCTTC
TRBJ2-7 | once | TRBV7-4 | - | CASSAPLGEQYF | TGTGCCAGCAGCGCCCCCTTAGGAGAGCAGTACTTC
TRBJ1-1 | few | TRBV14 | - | CASSQGIEAFF | TGTGCCAGCAGCCAGGGAATTGAAGCTTTCTTT
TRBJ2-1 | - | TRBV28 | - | CASSLSLTDSSYNEQFF | TGTGCCAGCAGTTTAAGTCTGACGGACAGCTCCTACAATGAGCAGTTCTTC